This TCR beta chain is from a study of T cells expressing NK-cell markers. The CDR3 is 12 residues long. After re-calling the 5' RACE reads, TCRdb lists one entry per CDR3 protein, DNA absent. The table for this sample gives about 460,000 distinct CDR3 sequences. This chain joins TRBV12-3 or TRBV12-4 and TRBJ1-2; TCRdb outputs TRBD1, but without DNA this stays unchecked. Sequencing was carried out using blood T cells: a sorted CD56 or NKG2C T cell subset, CD4+ or CD8+ T cells, or bulk PBMC T cells (not recorded which). The TCR was taken from a woman between 45 and 65 years old in good health. This chain's CDR3 is CASSLGTSGYTF.